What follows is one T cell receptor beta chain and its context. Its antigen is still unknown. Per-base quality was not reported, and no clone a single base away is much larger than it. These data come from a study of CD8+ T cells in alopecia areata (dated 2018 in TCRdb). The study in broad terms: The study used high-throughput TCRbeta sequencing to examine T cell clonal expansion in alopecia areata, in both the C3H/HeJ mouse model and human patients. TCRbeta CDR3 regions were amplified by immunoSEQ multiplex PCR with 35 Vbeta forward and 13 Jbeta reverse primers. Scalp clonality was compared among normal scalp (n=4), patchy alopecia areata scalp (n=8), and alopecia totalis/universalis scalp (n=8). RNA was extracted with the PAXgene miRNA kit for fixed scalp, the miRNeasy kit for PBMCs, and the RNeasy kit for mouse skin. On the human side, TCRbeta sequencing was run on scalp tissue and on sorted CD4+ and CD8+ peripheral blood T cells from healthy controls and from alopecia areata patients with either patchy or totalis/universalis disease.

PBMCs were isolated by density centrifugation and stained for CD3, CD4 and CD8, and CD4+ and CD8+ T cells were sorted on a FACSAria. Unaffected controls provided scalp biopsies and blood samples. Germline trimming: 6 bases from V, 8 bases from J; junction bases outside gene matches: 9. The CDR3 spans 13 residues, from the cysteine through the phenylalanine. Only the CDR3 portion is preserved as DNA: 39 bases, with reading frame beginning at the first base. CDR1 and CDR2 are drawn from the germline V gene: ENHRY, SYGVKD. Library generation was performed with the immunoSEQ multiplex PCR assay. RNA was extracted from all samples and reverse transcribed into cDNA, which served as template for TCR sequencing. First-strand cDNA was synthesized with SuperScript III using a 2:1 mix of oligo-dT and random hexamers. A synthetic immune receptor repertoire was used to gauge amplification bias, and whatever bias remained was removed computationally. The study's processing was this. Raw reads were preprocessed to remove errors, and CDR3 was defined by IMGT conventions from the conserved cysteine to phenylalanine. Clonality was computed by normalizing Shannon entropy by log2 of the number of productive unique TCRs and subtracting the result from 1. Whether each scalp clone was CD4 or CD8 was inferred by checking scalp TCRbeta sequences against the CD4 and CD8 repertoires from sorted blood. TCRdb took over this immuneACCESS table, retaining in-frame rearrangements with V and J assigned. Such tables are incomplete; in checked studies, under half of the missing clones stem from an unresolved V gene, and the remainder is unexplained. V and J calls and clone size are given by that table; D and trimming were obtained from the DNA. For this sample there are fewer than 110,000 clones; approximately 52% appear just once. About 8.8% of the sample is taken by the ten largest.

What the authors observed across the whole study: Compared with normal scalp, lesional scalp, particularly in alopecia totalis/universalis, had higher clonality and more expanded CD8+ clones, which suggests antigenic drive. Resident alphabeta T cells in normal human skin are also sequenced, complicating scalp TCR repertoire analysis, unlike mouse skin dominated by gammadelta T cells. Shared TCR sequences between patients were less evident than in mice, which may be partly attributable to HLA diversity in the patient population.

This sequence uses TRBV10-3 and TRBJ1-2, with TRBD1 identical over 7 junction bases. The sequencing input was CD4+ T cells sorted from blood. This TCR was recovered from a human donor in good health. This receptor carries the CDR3 CAIRGDRAEGYTF. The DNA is TGTGCCATCAGGGGTGACAGGGCCGAAGGCTACACCTTC.